One sample yielded the 30 T cell receptor beta chains listed below, sequenced in a study of technical replicates of blood from a few donors. Measured with immunoSEQ multiplex PCR; TCRdb has only the in-frame clones, and not every one. Of more than 65,000 clones in the sample, just under 95% were seen once. Sequenced input: T cells isolated from PBMCs. Source of these receptors: a human donor in good health.

The chain employs TRBV11-2 and TRBJ2-7; tentative D call: TRBD1 (5 bases). The CDR3 length is 15 residues. The germline V gene has CDR1 SGHAT and CDR2 FQNNGV. Deletions cut 4 bases from V and 2 bases from J, with 15 bases between. The CDR3 spells CASSYLNDRTYEQYF. CDR3 DNA: TGTGCCAGCAGCTACCTAAACGACAGAACCTACGAGCAGTACTTC.

The CDR3 nucleotides are TGTGCCAGCAGTTTCACCCGGACAGGACGGTATAGCAATCAGCCCCAGCATTTT. Its protein product is CASSFTRTGRYSNQPQHF. The chain is built from TRBV28 and TRBJ1-5; 7 bases agree with TRBD1. Germline assignment: CDR1 MDHEN and CDR2 SYDVKM. The junction had 11 bases not matched to a gene; V was cut back by 3 bases and J by 0 bases. This CDR3 has 18 amino acids.

The chain joins TRBV25-1 to TRBJ1-2, with D maybe TRBD1 (5 bases). The CDR3 consists of 11 residues. Germline CDR1 reads MGHDK; CDR2 reads SYGVNS. V was shortened by 4 bases and J by 7 bases, with 7 bases between the two germline ends. Here the CDR3 reads CASSVGGGYTF. The CDR3, as DNA: TGTGCCAGCAGTGTCGGGGGTGGCTACACCTTC.

This chain joins TRBV9 and TRBJ2-7; D unresolved. The V end was cut by 1 base, the J end by 4 bases, with 12 bases between. The CDR3 runs to 14 residues. Germline lookup yields CDR1 SGDLS and CDR2 YYNGEE. The CDR3 bases are TGTGCCAGCAGCGTATCAGGTACTGATTACGAGCAGTACTTC. Its protein product is CASSVSGTDYEQYF.

The CDR3 is CASSPLSQGPSREGYTF. For the CDR3, the DNA is TGTGCCAGCAGCCCCCTGTCACAGGGCCCCTCCCGCGAAGGCTACACCTTC. This chain joins TRBV7-2 and TRBJ1-2; the D gene is possibly TRBD1 (6 bases). CDR1 and CDR2 (germline): SGHTA, FQGNSA. V shed 5 bases and J shed 8 bases, with 27 bases lying between them. The CDR3 sequence is 17 residues long.

The chain carries TRBV28 and TRBJ2-3, with 10 bases identical to TRBD1. Germline values: CDR1 MDHEN, CDR2 SYDVKM. CDR3 length equals 16 residues. The V gene end was trimmed by 6 bases and the J gene end by 6 bases; junction bases not matched to a gene: 12. The CDR3 DNA follows: TGTGCCAGCAGCCACCCGGGACAGGGGCCCACGGATACGCAGTATTTT. It translates to CASSHPGQGPTDTQYF.

This clone was seen a single time. V is TRBV4-3 and J is TRBJ2-2; no firm D call. The CDR3 has 16 amino acids. Trimming took off 0 bases at V and 5 bases at J, with 13 bases between the two ends. Germline assignment: CDR1 LGHNA and CDR2 YSLEER. DNA of the CDR3: TGCGCCAGCAGCCAAGATAGGCCCCTCGGGACCGGGGAGCTGTTTTTT. Its translation is CASSQDRPLGTGELFF.

The chain combines TRBV19 with TRBJ2-1; 14 bases line up with TRBD2. V lost 10 bases to trimming and J lost 5 bases; unmatched junction nucleotides: 10. The CDR3 loop spans 16 amino acids. Germline V gene lookup returns CDR1 LNHDA and CDR2 SQIVND (reference sequence). The CDR3 DNA is TGTGCCACTATGACTAGCGGGAGGGCCAGCCACAATGAGCAGTTCTTC. Protein sequence: CATMTSGRASHNEQFF.

V gene TRBV7-9 combines with J gene TRBJ2-7; weak D call: TRBD2 (5 bases). Germline CDR1 is SEHNR and CDR2 is FQNEAQ (reference sequence). This CDR3 region has 12 residues. V gave up 5 bases and J gave up 6 bases, with 11 bases separating them. CDR3 nucleotides: TGTGCCAGCAGCCCCCTAGAGGGCGAGCAGTACTTC. Amino acids: CASSPLEGEQYF.

A word on this clone: At one end the junction does not follow the germline gene, possibly because of a read error. This chain links TRBV6-5 with TRBJ2-7, with 10 bases aligning to TRBD1. CDR3 size: 15 residues. The germline V gene has CDR1 MNHEY and CDR2 SVGAGI. CDR3: CASSGTGQGIYGQYF. CDR3 coding DNA: TGTGCCAGCAGTGGGACGGGACAGGGGATCTACGGGCAGTACTTC.

The gene calls are TRBV30 and TRBJ1-5; D may be TRBD1 (5 bases). Germline V gene data show CDR1 as GTSNPN and CDR2 as SVGIG (reference sequence). Trimming cost V 6 bases and J 5 bases, with 14 bases left between them. This CDR3 spans 13 amino acids. CDR3 residues: CACSGTLDQPQHF. The DNA for the CDR3 is TGTGCCTGTTCCGGGACTCTTGATCAGCCCCAGCATTTT.

This chain links TRBV5-4 with TRBJ1-2; D may be TRBD1 (6 bases). Germline loops: CDR1 SGHNT, CDR2 YYREEE (reference sequence). V was cut by 10 bases and J by 4 bases, with 14 bases left in between. This CDR3 spans 12 amino acids. The CDR3 DNA is TGTGCCGGGGGGGGCGTTTCCTATGGCTACACCTTC. Amino acid sequence: CAGGGVSYGYTF.

This clone appeared once. V is TRBV30 and J is TRBJ1-2, with 7 bases lining up with TRBD1. Trimming cost V 7 bases and J 5 bases; bases outside gene matches: 10. CDR1 and CDR2 from the germline V gene are GTSNPN and SVGIG (reference sequence). The CDR3 totals 13 residues. CDR3 sequence: CASALGTEYGYTF. The CDR3 nucleotides are TGTGCCTCCGCCTTGGGGACAGAATATGGCTACACCTTC.

This chain connects TRBV11-2 to TRBJ2-7, with 10 bases identical to TRBD1. Germline trimming cut 3 bases from V and 5 bases from J; bases unmatched to any gene: 4. The V gene's germline CDR1 is SGHAT and CDR2 FQNNGV. The CDR3 length is 14 residues. The CDR3 reads CASSLDRGLDEQYF. DNA for the CDR3: TGTGCCAGCAGCTTGGACAGGGGGTTGGACGAGCAGTACTTC. The full variable domain, rest sourced from reference TRBV11-2 and TRBJ2-7, is EAGVAQSPRYKIIEKRQSVAFWCNPISGHATLYWYQQILGQGPKLLIQFQNNGVVDDSQLPKDRFSAERLKGVDSTLKIQPAKLEDSAVYLCASSLDRGLDEQYFGPGTRLTVT.

The chain combines TRBV10-3 with TRBJ1-2; 11 nucleotides agree with TRBD1. With 3 bases clipped from V and 6 bases from J, the junction kept 3 bases outside the gene matches. The CDR3 runs to 14 residues. Germline-derived CDR1 and CDR2 are ENHRY and SYGVKD. In DNA, the CDR3 is TGTGCCATCAGTGAAGGGGGACAGGGGGATGGCTACACCTTC. This translates into CAISEGGQGDGYTF.

J is TRBJ2-1 and V is TRBV12-2; TRBD2, the table's D call, lacks a check against the DNA. TRBV12-2 is assigned pseudogene status. This CDR3 contains 15 residues. The CDR3 loop reads CASLLTSGKYNEQFF. The CDR3 region has the DNA TGTGCAAGTCTGTTGACTAGCGGAAAATACAATGAGCAGTTCTTC.

V usage is TRBV29-1 and J usage is TRBJ1-1, with TRBD1 as a possible D gene (6 bases). Trimming removed 7 bases at V and 0 bases at J, with 15 bases between. CDR1 SQVTM and CDR2 ANQGSEA come from the germline V gene. The CDR3 runs 14 residues. The CDR3 nucleotides are TGCAGCGCGCTGGGGACACCTCTGAACACTGAAGCTTTCTTT. Translated, it gives CSALGTPLNTEAFF. Drawing the rest from reference TRBV29-1 and TRBJ1-1, the complete variable domain is SAVISQKPSRDICQRGTSLTIQCQVDSQVTMMFWYRQQPGQSLTLIATANQGSEATYESGFVIDKFPISRPNLTFSTLTVSNMSPEDSSIYLCSALGTPLNTEAFFGQGTRLTVV.

V usage is TRBV11-2 and J usage is TRBJ1-2; maybe TRBD1 (5 bases). The germline V gene has CDR1 SGHAT and CDR2 FQNNGV. V lost 0 bases, J lost 2 bases, and 7 bases lay in between. The CDR3 has 14 amino acids. The CDR3 protein is CASSLDGGNYGYTF. CDR3 DNA: TGTGCCAGCAGCTTAGACGGGGGGAACTATGGCTACACCTTC.

The V call is TRBV5-4, the J call TRBJ2-3, with TRBD2 as a possible D gene (5 bases). V was trimmed by 1 base and J by 0 bases, leaving 6 bases between them. The germline V gene encodes CDR1 SGHNT and CDR2 YYREEE (reference sequence). The CDR3 has 14 residues. The CDR3 nucleotides are TGTGCCAGCAGCTTGCGGGGAAGCACAGATACGCAGTATTTT. It encodes CASSLRGSTDTQYF.

The chain links TRBV7-2 to TRBJ1-1; no reliable D call. This CDR3 is built from 14 residues. V was clipped by 6 bases and J by 7 bases, with 18 bases between them. Germline CDR1 reads SGHTA; CDR2 reads FQGNSA. For the CDR3, the DNA is TGTGCCAGCAGTCCCTTCAATTCGGGGAATGAAGCTTTCTTT. This gives the protein CASSPFNSGNEAFF. The full variable domain, with the rest looked up from reference TRBV7-2 and TRBJ1-1, is GAGVSQSPSNKVTEKGKDVELRCDPISGHTALYWYRQSLGQGLEFLIYFQGNSAPDKSGLPSDRFSAERTGGSVSTLTIQRTQQEDSAVYLCASSPFNSGNEAFFGQGTRLTVV.

The chain employs TRBV7-2 and TRBJ2-1; no reliable D call. The CDR3 runs 14 residues. V was cut by 3 bases and J by 0 bases, with 6 bases left in between. CDR1 and CDR2 (germline): SGHTA, FQGNSA. The CDR3 protein is CASSFEVSYNEQFF. For the CDR3, the DNA is TGTGCCAGCAGCTTTGAGGTCTCCTACAATGAGCAGTTCTTC. Full variable domain (outside the CDR3, taken from reference TRBV7-2 and TRBJ2-1): GAGVSQSPSNKVTEKGKDVELRCDPISGHTALYWYRQSLGQGLEFLIYFQGNSAPDKSGLPSDRFSAERTGGSVSTLTIQRTQQEDSAVYLCASSFEVSYNEQFFGPGTRLTVL.

DNA of the CDR3: TGTGCCAGCAGCTCACTAGCTACTATCTACGAGCAGTACTTC. Translation gives CASSSLATIYEQYF. The rearrangement links TRBV11-2 to TRBJ2-7; the D gene is possibly TRBD2 (6 bases). Germline-derived CDR1 and CDR2 are SGHAT and FQNNGV. The CDR3 loop spans 14 amino acids. Trimming pared 4 bases from V and 3 bases from J, leaving 13 bases between.

This rearrangement joins TRBV4-2 to TRBJ2-1, with D maybe TRBD2 (6 bases). V lost 2 bases and J lost 2, with 7 bases in between. Germline V CDR1 and CDR2: LGHNA, YNFKEQ. The CDR3 spans 14 residues. The CDR3 DNA reads as TGTGCCAGCAGCCAAACTAGCCCCTACAATGAGCAGTTCTTC. Translating it yields CASSQTSPYNEQFF.

CDR3 bases: TGTGCCAGCAGCCTTACGGGGACAGGGGGCGGGGAGACCCAGTACTTC. This sequence encodes CASSLTGTGGGETQYF. The chain employs TRBV11-3 and TRBJ2-5, with 12 bases identical to TRBD1. Per the germline V gene, CDR1 is SGHNT and CDR2 is YENEEA. CDR3 length: 16 residues. V trimming: 5 bases; J trimming: 5 bases; junction bases outside the gene matches: 9.

The V gene is TRBV13, the J gene TRBJ1-4; the D gene is possibly TRBD1 (5 bases). The CDR3 is 16 amino acids. The germline V gene has CDR1 PRHDT and CDR2 FYEKMQ (reference sequence). V shed 4 bases and J shed 5 bases, with 17 bases lying between them. CDR3 bases: TGTGCCAGCAGCTCCCTTGGGGCCGAACACAATGAAAAACTGTTTTTT. This codes for CASSSLGAEHNEKLFF.

The gene calls are TRBV6-1 and TRBJ1-2; possibly TRBD1 for D (5 bases). With 4 bases removed from V and 5 bases from J, the gap between germline ends came to 11 bases. The CDR3 contains 13 residues. Per germline, CDR1 MNHNS and CDR2 SASEGT. CDR3 amino acids: CASSGQRIYGYTF. The CDR3, as DNA: TGTGCCAGCAGTGGACAGAGAATTTATGGCTACACCTTC.

V is TRBV15 and J is TRBJ1-2; D call uncertain. The CDR3 covers 14 residues. V dropped 3 bases and J dropped 0 bases, with 8 bases sitting between them. CDR1 is LNHNV, CDR2 YYDKDF, per germline (reference sequence). This CDR3 is CATSSVGANYGYTF. The CDR3 DNA follows: TGTGCCACCAGCAGTGTGGGAGCTAACTATGGCTACACCTTC. Based on the CDR3 plus reference TRBV15 and TRBJ1-2, the full variable domain is DAMVIQNPRYQVTQFGKPVTLSCSQTLNHNVMYWYQQKSSQAPKLLFHYYDKDFNNEADTPDNFQSRRPNTSFCFLDIRSPGLGDTAMYLCATSSVGANYGYTFGSGTRLTVV.

Only a few counts were recorded for this clone. V gene TRBV11-3 combines with J gene TRBJ1-1; D unclear. Germline CDR1 is SGHNT and CDR2 is YENEEA. V was clipped by 1 base and J by 6 bases, with 9 bases between them. The CDR3 is made up of 13 amino acids. The CDR3 sequence is CASSLAPTAEAFF. The DNA for the CDR3 is TGTGCCAGCAGCTTAGCCCCCACAGCTGAAGCTTTCTTT.

This chain joins TRBV7-3 and TRBJ2-1; 14 positions agree with TRBD2. V trimming: 4 bases; J trimming: 6 bases; junction bases outside the gene matches: 2. This CDR3 comprises 15 residues. Per germline, CDR1 SGHTA and CDR2 FQGTGA. The CDR3 DNA is TGTGCCAGCAGCTGGGGACTAGCGGGAGTCAATGAGCAGTTCTTC. Encoded protein: CASSWGLAGVNEQFF.

The CDR3 DNA reads as TGTGCCAGTAGTATACAGGGGATAGCAAATGAGCAGTTCTTC. Its translation is CASSIQGIANEQFF. V is TRBV19 and J is TRBJ2-1; maybe TRBD1 (6 bases). Germline V gene sequence: CDR1 LNHDA, CDR2 SQIVND (reference sequence). Trimming left V 2 bases short and J 7 bases short, with 12 bases between. The CDR3 has 14 amino acids.